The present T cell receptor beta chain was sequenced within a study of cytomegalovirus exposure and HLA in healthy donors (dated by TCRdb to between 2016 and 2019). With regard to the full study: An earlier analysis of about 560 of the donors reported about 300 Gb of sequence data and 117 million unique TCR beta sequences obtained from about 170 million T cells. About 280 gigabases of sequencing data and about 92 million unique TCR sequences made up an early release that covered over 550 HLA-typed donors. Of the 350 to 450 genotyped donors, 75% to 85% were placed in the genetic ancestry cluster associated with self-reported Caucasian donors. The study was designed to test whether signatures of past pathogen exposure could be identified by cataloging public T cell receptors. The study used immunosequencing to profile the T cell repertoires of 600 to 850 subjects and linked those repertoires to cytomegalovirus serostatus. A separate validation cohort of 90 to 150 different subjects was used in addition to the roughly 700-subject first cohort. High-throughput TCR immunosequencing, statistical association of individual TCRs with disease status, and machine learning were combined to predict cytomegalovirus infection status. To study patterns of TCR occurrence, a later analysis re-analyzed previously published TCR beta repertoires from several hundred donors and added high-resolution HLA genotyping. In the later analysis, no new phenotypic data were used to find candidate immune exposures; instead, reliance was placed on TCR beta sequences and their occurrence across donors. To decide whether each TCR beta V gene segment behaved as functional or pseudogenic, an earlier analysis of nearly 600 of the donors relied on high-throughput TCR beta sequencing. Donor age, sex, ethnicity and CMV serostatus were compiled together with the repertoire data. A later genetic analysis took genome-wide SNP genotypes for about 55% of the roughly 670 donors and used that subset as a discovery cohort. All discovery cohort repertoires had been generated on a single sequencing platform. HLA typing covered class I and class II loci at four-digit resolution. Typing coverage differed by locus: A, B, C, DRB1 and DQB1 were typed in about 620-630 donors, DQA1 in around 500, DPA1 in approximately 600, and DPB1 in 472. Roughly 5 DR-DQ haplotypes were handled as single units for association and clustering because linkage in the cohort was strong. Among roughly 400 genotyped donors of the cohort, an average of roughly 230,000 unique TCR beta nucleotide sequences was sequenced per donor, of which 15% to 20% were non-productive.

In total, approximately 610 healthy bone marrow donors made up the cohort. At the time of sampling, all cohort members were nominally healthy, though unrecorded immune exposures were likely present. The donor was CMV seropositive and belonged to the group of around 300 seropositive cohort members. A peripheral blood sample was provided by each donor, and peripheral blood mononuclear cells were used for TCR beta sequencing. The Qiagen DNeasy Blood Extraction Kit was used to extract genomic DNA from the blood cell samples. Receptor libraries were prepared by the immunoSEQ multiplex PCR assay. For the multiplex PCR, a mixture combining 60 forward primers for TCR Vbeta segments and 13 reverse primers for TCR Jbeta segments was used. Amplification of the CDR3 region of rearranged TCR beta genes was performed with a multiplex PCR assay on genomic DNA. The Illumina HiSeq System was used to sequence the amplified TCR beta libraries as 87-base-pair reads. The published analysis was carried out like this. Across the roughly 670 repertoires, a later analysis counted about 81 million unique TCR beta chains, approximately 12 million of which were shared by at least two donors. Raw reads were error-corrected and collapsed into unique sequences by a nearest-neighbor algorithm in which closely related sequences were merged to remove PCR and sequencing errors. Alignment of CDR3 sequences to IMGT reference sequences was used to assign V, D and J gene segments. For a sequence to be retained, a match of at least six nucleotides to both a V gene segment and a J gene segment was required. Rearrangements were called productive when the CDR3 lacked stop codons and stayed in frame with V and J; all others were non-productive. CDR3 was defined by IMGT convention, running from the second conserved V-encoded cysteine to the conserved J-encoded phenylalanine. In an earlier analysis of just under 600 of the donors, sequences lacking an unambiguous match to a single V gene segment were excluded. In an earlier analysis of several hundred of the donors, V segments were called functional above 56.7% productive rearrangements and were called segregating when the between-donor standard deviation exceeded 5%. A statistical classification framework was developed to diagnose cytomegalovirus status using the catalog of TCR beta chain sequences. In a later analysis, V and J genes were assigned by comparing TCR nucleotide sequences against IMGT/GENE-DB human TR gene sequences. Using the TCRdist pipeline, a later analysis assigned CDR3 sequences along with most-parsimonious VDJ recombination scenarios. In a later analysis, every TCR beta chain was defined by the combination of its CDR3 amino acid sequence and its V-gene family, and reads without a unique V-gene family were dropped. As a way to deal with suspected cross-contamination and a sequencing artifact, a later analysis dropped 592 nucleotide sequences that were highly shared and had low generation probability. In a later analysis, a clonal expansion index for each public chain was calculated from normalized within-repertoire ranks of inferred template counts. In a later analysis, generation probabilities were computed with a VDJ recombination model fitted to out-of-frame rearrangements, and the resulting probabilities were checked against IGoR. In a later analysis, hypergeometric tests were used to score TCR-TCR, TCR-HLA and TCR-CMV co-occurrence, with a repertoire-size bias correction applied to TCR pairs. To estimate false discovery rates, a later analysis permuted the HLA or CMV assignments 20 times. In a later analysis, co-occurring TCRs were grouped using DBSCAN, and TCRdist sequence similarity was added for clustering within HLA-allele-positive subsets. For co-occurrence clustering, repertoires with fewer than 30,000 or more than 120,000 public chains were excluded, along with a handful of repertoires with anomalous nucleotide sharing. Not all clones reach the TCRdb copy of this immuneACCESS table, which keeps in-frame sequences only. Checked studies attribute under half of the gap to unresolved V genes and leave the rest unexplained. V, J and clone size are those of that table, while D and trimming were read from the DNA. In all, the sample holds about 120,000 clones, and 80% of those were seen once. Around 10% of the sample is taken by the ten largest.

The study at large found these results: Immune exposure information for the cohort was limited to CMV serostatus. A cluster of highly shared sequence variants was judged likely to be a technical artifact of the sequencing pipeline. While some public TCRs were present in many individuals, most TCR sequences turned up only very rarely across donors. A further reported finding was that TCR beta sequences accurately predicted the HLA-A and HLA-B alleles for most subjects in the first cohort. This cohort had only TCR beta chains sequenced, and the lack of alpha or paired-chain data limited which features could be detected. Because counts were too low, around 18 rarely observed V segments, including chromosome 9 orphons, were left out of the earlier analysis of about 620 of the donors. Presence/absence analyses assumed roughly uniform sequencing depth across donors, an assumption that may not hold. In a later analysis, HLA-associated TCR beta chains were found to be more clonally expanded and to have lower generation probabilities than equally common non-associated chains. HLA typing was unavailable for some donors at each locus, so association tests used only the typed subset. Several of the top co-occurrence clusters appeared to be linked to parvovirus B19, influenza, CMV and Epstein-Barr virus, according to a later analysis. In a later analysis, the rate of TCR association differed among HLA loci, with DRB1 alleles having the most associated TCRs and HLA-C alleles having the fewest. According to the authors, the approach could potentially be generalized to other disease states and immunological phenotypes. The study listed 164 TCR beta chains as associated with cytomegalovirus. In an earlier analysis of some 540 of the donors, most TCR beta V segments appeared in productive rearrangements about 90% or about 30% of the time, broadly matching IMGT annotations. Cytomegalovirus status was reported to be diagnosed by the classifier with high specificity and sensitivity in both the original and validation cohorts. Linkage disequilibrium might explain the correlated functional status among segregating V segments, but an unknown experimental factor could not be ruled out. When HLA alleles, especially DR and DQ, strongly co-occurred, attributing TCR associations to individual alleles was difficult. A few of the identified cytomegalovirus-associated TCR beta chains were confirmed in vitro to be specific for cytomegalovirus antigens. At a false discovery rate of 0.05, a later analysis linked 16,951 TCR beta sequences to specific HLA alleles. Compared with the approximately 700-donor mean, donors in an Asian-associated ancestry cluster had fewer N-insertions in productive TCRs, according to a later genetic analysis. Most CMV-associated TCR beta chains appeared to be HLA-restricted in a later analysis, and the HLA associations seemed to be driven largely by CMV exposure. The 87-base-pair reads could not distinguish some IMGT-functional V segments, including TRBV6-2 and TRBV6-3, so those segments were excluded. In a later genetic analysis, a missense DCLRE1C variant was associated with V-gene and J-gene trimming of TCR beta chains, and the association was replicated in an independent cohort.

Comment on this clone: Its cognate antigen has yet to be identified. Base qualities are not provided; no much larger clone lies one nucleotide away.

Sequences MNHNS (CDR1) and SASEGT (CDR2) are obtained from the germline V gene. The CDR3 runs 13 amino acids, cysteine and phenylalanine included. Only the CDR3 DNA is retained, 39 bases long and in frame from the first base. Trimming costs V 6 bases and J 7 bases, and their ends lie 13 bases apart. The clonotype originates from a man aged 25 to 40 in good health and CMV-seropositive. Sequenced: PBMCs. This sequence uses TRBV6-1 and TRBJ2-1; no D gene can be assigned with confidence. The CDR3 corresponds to CASRFLGQNEQFF. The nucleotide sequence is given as TGTGCCAGCAGATTTCTTGGGCAGAATGAGCAGTTCTTC.